This T cell receptor beta chain was recovered during a study of blood T cell repertoires in COVID-19. Across the study: The origin of the acute and convalescent COVID-19 samples was the United States, Italy and Spain.

The assay was immunoSEQ multiplex PCR, and TCRdb's table has in-frame clones only and misses some. In the table there are around 100,000 clones, approximately 92% of which are singletons. CDR1 and CDR2 from the germline V gene are MDHEN and SYDVKM. This CDR3 is built from 14 residues. V dropped 6 bases and J dropped 7 bases, with 15 bases sitting between them. The sample comprised peripheral blood. This TCR was recovered from a man aged 50-60 years with active COVID-19. This chain joins TRBV28 and TRBJ1-4, with D perhaps TRBD1 (5 bases). The CDR3 DNA sequence: TGTGCCAGCAGGACAGAGGCTATAGGTGAAAAACTGTTTTTT. Translated, it gives CASRTEAIGEKLFF.